This entry lists 21 T cell receptor beta chains sequenced from one sample in a study of cytomegalovirus exposure and HLA in healthy donors. 60 Vbeta and 13 Jbeta primers were used in PCR. Sequenced by immunoSEQ multiplex PCR; TCRdb stores in-frame clones only, minus some. The data contain 150,000 to 200,000 clones, 60% to 80% of them seen just once; the ten biggest clones take up roughly 2.9%. The sequenced sample consisted of PBMCs. These receptors came from a middle-aged man in good health and CMV-seronegative.

The rearrangement joins TRBV2 to TRBJ1-6, with D perhaps TRBD1 (5 bases). V lost 6 bases and J lost 5, with 17 bases in between. The CDR3 is made up of 16 amino acids. The V gene's germline CDR1 is SNHLY and CDR2 FYNNEI. The CDR3 loop is CASSPTKTANNSPLHF. Written as DNA, the CDR3 is TGTGCCAGCAGCCCCACGAAGACAGCGAATAATTCACCCCTCCACTTT.

The rearrangement joins TRBV5-4 to TRBJ2-3, with 11 bases matching TRBD2. Germline-derived CDR1 and CDR2 are SGHNT and YYREEE (reference sequence). The CDR3 has 16 residues. J was trimmed by 1 base and V by 0 bases; bases with no gene match: 1. The CDR3 spells CASSLELAGGTDTQYF. In nucleotides, the CDR3 is TGTGCCAGCAGCTTGGAACTAGCGGGGGGCACAGATACGCAGTATTTT.

CDR3 in DNA: TGCGCCAGCAGCGGCGGTGACTCCTACAATGAGCAGTTCTTC. It is translated as CASSGGDSYNEQFF. This chain links TRBV5-1 with TRBJ2-1; D unclear. The germline V and J ends were trimmed by 4 bases and 0 bases, with 8 bases remaining between them. This CDR3 contains 14 residues. CDR1 is SGHRS, CDR2 YFSETQ, per germline.

The genes are TRBV7-5 and TRBJ1-1; whether TRBD1, the table's D call, matches the DNA was not checked. TRBV7-5 is noted as a pseudogene. The CDR3 is 13 residues long. The CDR3 loop is CARSFRVNTEAFF. CDR3 bases: TGTGCCAGAAGCTTCAGGGTGAACACTGAAGCTTTCTTT.

V gene TRBV4-3 combines with J gene TRBJ2-3; possible D gene TRBD2, 6 bases. CDR3 length equals 14 residues. In germline, CDR1 is LGHNA, CDR2 YSLEER. V was cut by 5 bases and J by 0 bases, with 9 bases left in between. As DNA, the CDR3 is TGCGCCAGCAGCTCGGGACTCAGCACAGATACGCAGTATTTT. Translating it yields CASSSGLSTDTQYF.

V is TRBV6-5 and J is TRBJ2-7; 7 positions match TRBD2. CDR1 is MNHEY, CDR2 SVGAGI, per germline. Trimming cost V 2 bases and J 2 bases; bases outside gene matches: 0. The CDR3 has 13 residues. In DNA form, the CDR3 reads TGTGCCAGCAGTTACGCGGGAGCCTACGAGCAGTACTTC. Protein sequence: CASSYAGAYEQYF.

This chain links TRBV5-1 with TRBJ2-5; D possibly corresponds to TRBD2 (5 bases). Per germline, CDR1 SGHRS and CDR2 YFSETQ. Trimming shortened V by 5 bases and J by 0 bases, and 8 bases separated the two germline ends. The CDR3 spans 13 residues. DNA of the CDR3: TGCGCCAGCAGGACCGGGAACCAAGAGACCCAGTACTTC. This sequence encodes CASRTGNQETQYF.

This chain links TRBV28 with TRBJ2-5; 8 bases line up with TRBD2. The CDR3 loop spans 14 amino acids. V lost 4 bases and J lost 5; bases outside the gene matches: 6. Germline lookup yields CDR1 MDHEN and CDR2 SYDVKM. CDR3 in DNA: TGTGCCAGCAGTTCGGGGGGGGTTAGTGAGACCCAGTACTTC. This translates into CASSSGGVSETQYF.

This clone appeared a few times. V gene TRBV6-1 combines with J gene TRBJ1-2; a possible D gene is TRBD1 (6 bases). Trimming stripped 3 bases from V and 1 base from J, with 12 bases between. CDR1 and CDR2 (germline): MNHNS, SASEGT. This CDR3 is 15 amino acids long. In DNA, the CDR3 is TGTGCCAGCAGTGATTCGGGGGGGCTTAACTATGGCTACACCTTC. Protein product: CASSDSGGLNYGYTF.

V is TRBV30 and J is TRBJ2-3; D remains ambiguous. This CDR3 has 13 amino acids. CDR1 is GTSNPN, CDR2 SVGIG, per germline (reference sequence). V was clipped by 0 bases and J by 2 bases, with 6 bases between them. Here the CDR3 reads CAWSVSLTDTQYF. DNA of the CDR3: TGTGCCTGGAGTGTGTCTCTCACAGATACGCAGTATTTT.

In this sample, this clone turned up a few times. The chain links TRBV19 to TRBJ2-7; a weak D match, TRBD1 (6 bases). The CDR3 consists of 16 residues. V lost 6 bases and J lost 0, with 18 bases in between. The germline V gene has CDR1 LNHDA and CDR2 SQIVND (reference sequence). CDR3 bases: TGTGCCAGTAGCCCGACCTGGGACACAGCCTCCTACGAGCAGTACTTC. This codes for CASSPTWDTASYEQYF. The full variable domain, completed using reference TRBV19 and TRBJ2-7, is DGGITQSPKYLFRKEGQNVTLSCEQNLNHDAMYWYRQDPGQGLRLIYYSQIVNDFQKGDIAEGYSVSREKKESFPLTVTSAQKNPTAFYLCASSPTWDTASYEQYFGPGTRLTVT.

This clone was found a few times. A read error may account for a junction end that differs from germline. This chain joins TRBV7-9 and TRBJ2-3; the D gene is possibly TRBD1 (6 bases). This CDR3 has 15 amino acids. CDR1 and CDR2 from the germline V gene are SEHNR and FQNEAQ (reference sequence). CDR3 amino acids: CSSSTRTGRTDTQYF. The CDR3 DNA is TGTTCCAGCAGCACCCGAACAGGGCGCACAGATACGCAGTATTTT.

This sequence joins TRBV7-2 and TRBJ2-3; 9 bases fit TRBD2. The CDR3 consists of 18 residues. Germline trimming cut 5 bases from V and 2 bases from J; bases unmatched to any gene: 14. Germline values: CDR1 SGHTA, CDR2 FQGNSA. CDR3 residues: CASSLQGSSGGHTDTQYF. CDR3 in DNA: TGTGCCAGCAGCCTCCAAGGCAGTAGCGGGGGACACACAGATACGCAGTATTTT.

The CDR3 DNA follows: TGTGCCAGCAGCGTCGTGGAGGGGGCAGGGACTGAAGCTTTCTTT. It codes for CASSVVEGAGTEAFF. The chain has TRBV9 and TRBJ1-1; 7 bases are a match to TRBD1. Losses at the gene ends were 2 bases for V and 5 bases for J; bases not matched to a gene: 9. The CDR3 has 15 residues. Germline values: CDR1 SGDLS, CDR2 YYNGEE.

The CDR3 DNA sequence: TGTGCCAGCAGCAAAGGACAGGGGTTCCATAATTCACCCCTCCACTTT. Amino acids: CASSKGQGFHNSPLHF. V usage is TRBV7-9 and J usage is TRBJ1-6, with 9 bases fitting TRBD1. Germline assignment: CDR1 SEHNR and CDR2 FQNEAQ (reference sequence). The V segment lost 5 bases and the J segment 5 bases; nucleotides outside the gene matches: 7. The CDR3 is 16 residues long.

The genes are TRBV7-2 and TRBJ2-1; D perhaps matches TRBD2 (6 bases). The V gene lost 5 bases and the J gene lost 4 bases, with 15 bases spanning the gap. The CDR3 sequence is 15 residues long. Germline V gene data show CDR1 as SGHTA and CDR2 as FQGNSA. The CDR3 DNA reads TGTGCCAGCAGCCCGGGGGATTTTTCTTACAATGAGCAGTTCTTC. Translating it yields CASSPGDFSYNEQFF.

The chain couples TRBV11-3 to TRBJ1-5, with 7 bases lining up with TRBD1. Germline CDR1 is SGHNT and CDR2 is YENEEA. This CDR3 is 13 amino acids long. V was pared by 11 bases and J by 2 bases, with 6 bases of the junction left unmatched. CDR3 nucleotides: TGTGCCGGATTAGACAGGGGCAATCAGCCCCAGCATTTT. Residues: CAGLDRGNQPQHF.

This clone was seen a few times. The CDR3 DNA reads as TGTGCCAGCAGTGAATTCAAATACACCGGGGAGCTGTTTTTT. This gives the protein CASSEFKYTGELFF. The V gene is TRBV25-1, the J gene TRBJ2-2, with unresolved D. V gave up 1 base and J gave up 3 bases, with 6 bases separating them. The V gene's germline CDR1 is MGHDK and CDR2 SYGVNS. The CDR3 contains 14 residues.

This sequence joins TRBV12-5 and TRBJ1-2; 9 nucleotides match TRBD1. The CDR3 contains 16 residues. The trim removed 6 bases at V and 9 bases at J, leaving 17 bases unmatched. Germline values: CDR1 LGHNT, CDR2 FRNRAP. The DNA for the CDR3 is TGTGCTAGTGGCGCCTCATTTCAACAGGGGGCTGTTCGCTACACCTTC. Residues: CASGASFQQGAVRYTF.

The V call is TRBV7-2, the J call TRBJ2-2, with 10 bases that match TRBD2. This CDR3 is built from 15 residues. Germline CDR1 reads SGHTA; CDR2 reads FQGNSA. V lost 3 bases to trimming and J lost 7 bases; unmatched junction nucleotides: 5. The DNA of the CDR3 is TGTGCCAGCAGCTTCGGACTAGCGGCTGGCGGGGAGCTGTTTTTT. It is translated as CASSFGLAAGGELFF.

J is TRBJ2-3 and V is TRBV5-1; TRBD2 might be the D (6 bases). Germline V gene sequence: CDR1 SGHRS, CDR2 YFSETQ. The germline V and J ends were trimmed by 0 bases and 4 bases, with 18 bases remaining between them. The CDR3 sequence is 17 residues long. CDR3 coding DNA: TGCGCCAGCAGCTTGGCCAATTTAGCGGAGAGGGCAGATACGCAGTATTTT. Residues: CASSLANLAERADTQYF.